This TCR beta chain was identified during a study of T cell changes during pregnancy in multiple sclerosis. The data were produced by immunoSEQ multiplex PCR, yet TCRdb's version contains in-frame clones alone and is incomplete. Among about 98,000 clones listed, 92% were seen once. The CDR3 runs to 16 residues. V was pared by 4 bases and J by 3 bases, with 7 bases of the junction left unmatched. The germline gives CDR1 PRHDT, CDR2 FYEKMQ (reference sequence). The material was peripheral blood, obtained after pregnancy. The origin of this receptor is a female donor in good health, enrolled as a control in a pregnancy study. The chain combines TRBV13 with TRBJ2-1; 9 positions match TRBD2. Written as DNA, the CDR3 is TGTGCCAGCAGCTCGTTAGCGGGAGAGGGCTACAATGAGCAGTTCTTC. It encodes CASSSLAGEGYNEQFF.